This is a list of T cell receptor beta chains from one sample in a study of technical replicates of blood from a few donors. TCRdb keeps only in-frame clones here, not all; method: immunoSEQ multiplex PCR. The table lists 76,000 or so clones, about 86% of them singletons. Sequencing was performed on PBMCs. The receptors were gathered from a human donor in good health. Some clones in this sample may be carry-over from other donors' samples. Each CDR3 is given without its conserved first and last residue.

V	J	CDR3
TRBV7-7	TRBJ2-5	ASSQGLEETQY
TRBV5-1	TRBJ1-1	ASSFGQNTEAF
TRBV4-3	TRBJ2-7	ASSQGSGQAREQY
TRBV10-1	TRBJ1-2	ASRGEGRDGYT
TRBV7-2	TRBJ2-3	ASSLDAGGPY
TRBV18	TRBJ2-5	ASSPGANEPQETQY
TRBV5-1	TRBJ2-3	ASRTSTGEDTQY
TRBV5-6	TRBJ1-1	ASTEDRNTEAF
TRBV27	TRBJ2-7	ASSSGSSYEQY
TRBV20-1	TRBJ2-7	SARKAVGEY
TRBV27	TRBJ1-1	ASSDRGDTEAF
TRBV7-9	TRBJ1-1	ASSLALRQGADTEAF
TRBV19	TRBJ1-3	ASSINGNTIY
TRBV2	TRBJ2-7	ASSEALAGVSRRNEQY
TRBV7-6	TRBJ1-5	ASSPQGFSNQPQH
TRBV29-1	TRBJ2-7	SVVQASRYEQY
TRBV30	TRBJ2-7	AWRGSSGTAYEQY
TRBV27	TRBJ2-7	ASSLVGGTYYEQY
TRBV7-2	TRBJ2-2	ASSFRRDTGELF
TRBV11-1	TRBJ2-7	ASSLSSGIHEQY
TRBV6-5	TRBJ1-2	ASSRRGSYT
TRBV29-1	TRBJ1-1	SVGGGAVEAF
TRBV19	TRBJ1-3	ASSNSRDRREGNTIY
TRBV7-2	TRBJ2-7	ASSRSSYEQY
TRBV4-2	TRBJ2-7	ASSQAAGRYEQY
TRBV20-1	TRBJ1-1	SASEKTGL
TRBV6-5	TRBJ2-1	ASRIADSYNEQF
TRBV15	TRBJ2-5	ATSRGGGETQY
TRBV10-3	TRBJ2-2	AISDSAGNTGELF
TRBV7-9	TRBJ2-7	ASSEDYEQY
TRBV7-2	TRBJ1-1	ASSPARGTEAF
TRBV4-1	TRBJ2-5	ASSQVPHETQY
TRBV29-1	TRBJ1-1	SVESLGGAF
TRBV18	TRBJ2-3	ASSPSDRGGTQY
TRBV11-2	TRBJ2-1	ASSLDGTSGRVQF
TRBV28	TRBJ1-3	ASRGQGTYGNTIY
TRBV5-3	TRBJ1-1	ARSLMRTLGTAF
TRBV29-1	TRBJ1-1	SVVGQLNTEAF
TRBV9	TRBJ2-3	ASSVSSDTQY
TRBV9	TRBJ2-3	ASSVLLAGGTDTQY
TRBV7-2	TRBJ2-1	ASSGALNNGEQF
TRBV19	TRBJ2-2	ASRRQGSTGELF
TRBV5-6	TRBJ2-5	ASSLEGLAGGPRRETQY
TRBV6-6	TRBJ2-1	ASSYASREQF
TRBV4-1	TRBJ1-2	ASSQGAGGRGYGYT
TRBV29-1	TRBJ1-1	SVEDLRNTEAF
TRBV25-1	TRBJ2-7	ASSIKTVYVEEQY
TRBV19	TRBJ2-7	ASSIGVRGPYEQY
TRBV19	TRBJ1-5	ASSPADRGGNQPQH
TRBV6-6	TRBJ2-1	ASSYSELYNEQF
TRBV7-2	TRBJ1-1	ASSLVQDTEAF
TRBV19	TRBJ2-3	ASSTPWTSLLDTQY
TRBV5-1	TRBJ2-1	ASGGDSGGNNEQF